Shown below are 9 T cell receptor beta chains from a single sample sequenced in a study of blood T cell repertoires in COVID-19. The assay was immunoSEQ multiplex PCR, and TCRdb's table has in-frame clones only and misses some. The table lists approximately 360,000 clones, approximately 88% of them singletons, with around 1.3% in the top ten. Material for sequencing was peripheral blood. The origin of the receptors is a middle-aged man with acute or convalescent COVID-19.

J is TRBJ2-7 and V is TRBV18, with 10 positions matching TRBD2. The CDR3 loop spans 14 amino acids. The trim removed 4 bases at V and 4 bases at J, leaving 4 bases unmatched. Per germline, CDR1 KGHSH and CDR2 LQKENI. CDR3 in DNA: TGTGCCAGCTCACGAGCGGGAGGGCCTTACGAGCAGTACTTC. It codes for CASSRAGGPYEQYF.

This clone was counted once. The CDR3 DNA follows: TGCGCCAGCAGCTTGGGGCCTCCAGGGGGTGAATCACCCCTCCACTTT. It yields the protein CASSLGPPGGESPLHF. This chain links TRBV5-1 with TRBJ1-6, with 7 bases lining up with TRBD1. The germline CDR1 and CDR2 sequences are SGHRS and YFSETQ. The CDR3 covers 16 residues. Trimming at V came to 0 bases and at J to 10 bases, leaving 10 bases not matched to a gene. Complete variable domain (other parts from reference TRBV5-1 and TRBJ1-6): KAGVTQTPRYLIKTRGQQVTLSCSPISGHRSVSWYQQTPGQGLQFLFEYFSETQRNKGNFPGRFSGRQFSNSRSEMNVSTLELGDSALYLCASSLGPPGGESPLHFGNGTRLTVT.

The chain combines TRBV27 with TRBJ1-2, with 7 bases identical to TRBD1. Per germline, CDR1 MNHEY and CDR2 SMNVEV (reference sequence). J was trimmed by 3 bases and V by 4 bases; bases with no gene match: 8. The length of the CDR3 is 15 residues. CDR3 in DNA: TGTGCCAGCAGTTCCCTACAGGGGACCTACTATGGCTACACCTTC. Translation: CASSSLQGTYYGYTF.

The chain joins TRBV5-4 to TRBJ1-2; 10 bases line up with TRBD1. After removal of 4 bases from V and 7 bases from J, the junction contained 10 bases not matched to a gene. Germline V gene data show CDR1 as SGHNT and CDR2 as YYREEE (reference sequence). The CDR3 contains 15 residues. This CDR3 is CASSQTTGGARGYTF. Written as DNA, the CDR3 is TGTGCCAGCAGCCAAACGACAGGGGGCGCGCGTGGCTACACCTTC.

The chain is built from TRBV30 and TRBJ1-3; D not certain. Per the germline V gene, CDR1 is GTSNPN and CDR2 is SVGIG (reference sequence). The length of the CDR3 is 12 residues. The V gene lost 2 bases and the J gene lost 8 bases, with 10 bases spanning the gap. The CDR3 sequence: CAWSMTRDTIYF. CDR3 in DNA: TGTGCCTGGAGTATGACCCGGGACACCATATATTTT.

This rearrangement joins TRBV2 to TRBJ2-3; 10 nucleotides align to TRBD2. The CDR3 is 16 residues long. Germline CDR1 is SNHLY and CDR2 is FYNNEI. The junction had 5 bases not matched to a gene; V was cut back by 1 base and J by 4 bases. DNA of the CDR3: TGTGCCAGCAGTGAAGAGTTAGCGGGAGGTGCAGATACGCAGTATTTT. It encodes CASSEELAGGADTQYF.

The CDR3, as DNA: TGCGCCAGCAGCTTGGTCGGGGGGAATCAGCCCCAGCATTTT. This sequence encodes CASSLVGGNQPQHF. This sequence joins TRBV5-1 and TRBJ1-5, with a possible D match to TRBD1 (5 bases). CDR1 is SGHRS and CDR2 is YFSETQ in the germline V gene. CDR3 length: 14 amino acids. V was cut by 0 bases and J by 4 bases, with 8 bases left in between.

V is TRBV2 and J is TRBJ1-1; D is undetermined. Germline CDR1 reads SNHLY; CDR2 reads FYNNEI. Trimming removed 7 bases from V and 8 bases from J, with 11 bases in between. The CDR3 totals 11 residues. In DNA, the CDR3 is TGTGCCAGCAATGCGGGGAGGGAAGCTTTCTTT. Translating it yields CASNAGREAFF.

The chain couples TRBV30 to TRBJ1-5; D not certain. V was trimmed by 2 bases and J by 3 bases, leaving 11 bases between them. There are 14 residues in the CDR3. CDR1 GTSNPN and CDR2 SVGIG come from the germline V gene (reference sequence). In DNA, the CDR3 is TGTGCCTGGAGTACAGCGGATCTCAATCAGCCCCAGCATTTT. This sequence encodes CAWSTADLNQPQHF.